This entry describes one T cell receptor beta chain. Because it lacks the conserved phenylalanine or tryptophan at the end, this CDR3 is likely a read error. The DNA is omitted, as the CDR3 cannot be located on it reliably, and the CDR3 follows TCRdb's listing. The data derive from a study of blood T cell repertoires in COVID-19. Turning to the study itself: Sources were T cells, B-cell-depleted T cells, or PBMCs; the material itself was cDNA or gDNA.

Original handling: The authors estimated nucleated cell counts from reference gene primer amplification. Produced via immunoSEQ multiplex PCR; TCRdb's table is partial and in-frame only. D and trimming come from the DNA, and the V and J calls and clone size come from that table. The table shows under 130,000 clones, with about 90% occurring only once. The TCR sequence derives from a human donor in a cohort sampled during active COVID-19. The material sequenced was peripheral blood.

This CDR3 is CASSFKGRSVRL. The chain joins TRBV28 to TRBJ2-7; the table gives TRBD2 as D, unverified against the DNA. Germline V gives CDR1 MDHEN, CDR2 SYDVKM. The CDR3 is made up of 12 amino acids, end residues included.